The source of this T cell receptor beta chain is a study of shared clonotypes between healthy human individuals. Study-wide results and limits: Rarefaction demonstrated incomplete sorted-subset sequencing despite large depth.

Generated by immunoSEQ multiplex PCR, the TCRdb table keeps only in-frame clones and is missing some. The data hold millions of clones, with over 85% observed a single time. This clone occurred a few times. The antigen remains undetermined. V lost 2 bases and J lost 8, with 9 bases in between. CDR1 KGHSY and CDR2 FQNENV come from the germline V gene. The CDR3 spans 12 residues. This TCR was sampled from a man aged 18 to 35 in good health. The sequencing sample was made of naive CD4+ T cells sorted from blood. Documented subset: CD45RA+ positively selected. The gene calls are TRBV16 and TRBJ1-2, with D uncertain. The CDR3 DNA is TGTGCCAGCAGCCAAGCTACGAGCGGCTACACCTTC. This sequence encodes CASSQATSGYTF.